What follows is one T cell receptor beta chain and its context. Its cognate antigen has yet to be identified. Base quality data are lacking; no much larger clone is found one base away. The data were taken from a study of blood T cell repertoires in COVID-19 (dated by TCRdb to 2020 to 2021). General notes on the study: The collaborator samples originated in the United States, Italy and Spain and spanned the acute and convalescent phases of COVID-19. The material from the prospective study consisted of cDNA or gDNA derived from T cells, B-cell-depleted T cells, or PBMCs. Subjects who had been exposed to COVID-19, were actively infected with it, or had recovered from it provided the deeply sampled blood TCRbeta repertoires that made up the dataset. The repertoires were released in a freely available public database meant as a resource for research on the immune response to SARS-CoV-2. Samples were obtained from the ongoing ImmuneRACE study (first 160 participants) and from about 1,300 subjects provided by 6 global collaborators. The sample metadata nearly always contained a de-identified subject ID, COVID-19 status, age in years and sex. Where available, HLA class I and class II types were obtained from metadata supplied by the sample provider rather than from assay-based typing.

Overall study results and their limits: Clinical and demographic metadata were provided uncurated, with the amount varying by source and participant.

TCRbeta CDR3 regions were amplified from genomic DNA using the immunoSEQ Assay, a bias-controlled multiplex PCR. Per the source publication's procedure: Nucleated cell counts per sample were estimated from amplification of reference gene primers within the assay. Sequence reads were collapsed and filtered to measure the absolute abundance of every unique TCRbeta CDR3 rearrangement. Productive Simpson clonality was computed per sample as the square root of Simpson's diversity index over productive rearrangements. TCRdb limited this immuneACCESS table to in-frame rearrangements with V and J called. A share of clones is missing; checked studies link under half to unresolved V genes, and the rest is unexplained. V and J calls and clone size follow that table, whereas D and trimming were derived from the DNA. The table for this sample lists about 170,000 clones; about four fifths of them were counted only once. Roughly 8% of the sample comes from the top ten.

V loses 2 bases at its end and J loses 4 bases; junction bases beyond the gene matches: 6. The germline V gene specifies LGHNA as CDR1 and YNFKEQ as CDR2. The CDR3, cysteine through phenylalanine, is 15 amino acids long. CDR3 DNA only is kept here, 45 bases in frame from base 1. Samples from volunteer blood donors who had recovered from COVID-19 were contributed by a second Seattle source. Each collaborating institution followed its own protocols to collect whole blood in K2EDTA tubes. For TCRbeta analysis, collaborator samples were shipped as frozen whole blood, as isolated PBMCs, or as DNA extracted from either sample type.

Sequencing input: peripheral blood. The sequence was obtained from a man between 40 and 49 years old who had recovered from COVID-19. In this chain, TRBV4-2 is recombined with TRBJ2-5; 8 bases in the middle match TRBD2. The CDR3 region: CASSQSRLAGETQYF. The nucleotide sequence is TGTGCCAGCAGCCAAAGTCGGCTAGCGGGAGAGACCCAGTACTTC.